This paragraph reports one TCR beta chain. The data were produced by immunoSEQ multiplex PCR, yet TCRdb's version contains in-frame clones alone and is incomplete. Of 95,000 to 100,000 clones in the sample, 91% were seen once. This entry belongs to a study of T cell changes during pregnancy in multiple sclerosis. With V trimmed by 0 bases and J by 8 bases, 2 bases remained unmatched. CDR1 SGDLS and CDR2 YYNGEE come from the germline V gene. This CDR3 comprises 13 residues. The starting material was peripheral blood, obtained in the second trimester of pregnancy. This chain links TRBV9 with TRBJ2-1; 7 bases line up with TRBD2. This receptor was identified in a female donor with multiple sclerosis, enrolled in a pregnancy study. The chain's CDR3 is CASSVGTRYEQFF. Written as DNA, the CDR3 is TGTGCCAGCAGCGTAGGGACTAGATATGAGCAGTTCTTC.